This TCR beta chain was sequenced in a study of cytomegalovirus exposure and HLA in healthy donors. The PCR ran on 60 Vbeta and 13 Jbeta primers. Only in-frame clones appear in the TCRdb table, and some are missing; sequencing was by immunoSEQ multiplex PCR. Of 150,000 to 200,000 clones listed, roughly four fifths are singletons. Findings and limits, study-wide: Trimming of TCR beta V- and J-genes showed a link, identified in a later analysis, to a missense DCLRE1C variant. Analysis performed later showed TCR beta chains linked to HLA being more clonally expanded than equally common others. A cluster of highly shared sequence variants was likely a sequencing artifact. Later on, an analysis showed TCR association rates differing by HLA locus, with DRB1 the most and HLA-C the fewest.

Germline lookup yields CDR1 MNHEY and CDR2 SMNVEV (reference sequence). V shed 2 bases and J 4 bases; nucleotides not matched to a gene: 12. This CDR3 is 18 amino acids long. With regard to this clone: Its antigen is unidentified.

The chain couples TRBV27 to TRBJ2-5; 11 bases are shared with TRBD2. The source of this sequence is a man aged 35 to 55 in good health and CMV-seropositive. The sequenced sample consisted of PBMCs. The CDR3 coding sequence is TGTGCCAGCAGTTTAAGGTCCCTAGCGGGAGGCCCTCGAGAGACCCAGTACTTC. It translates to CASSLRSLAGGPRETQYF.